This TCR beta chain was profiled in a study of metastatic and nonmetastatic thyroid tumors (TCRdb year 2020). About the investigation overall: For patients with malignant and with benign thyroid disease, the researchers compared repertoires between peripheral blood samples and tumor or nodule tissue samples.

By share, this clone ranks as medium-sized (0.01 to 0.1%). The antigen it recognizes is unknown. One base away there is no much larger clone; base qualities are not given. Results and caveats for the whole study, not just this receptor: In both blood and tumor samples, TCR beta diversity was reported to be significantly higher in malignant tumors than in benign nodules.

The CDR3 numbers 15 residues from cysteine through phenylalanine. Only the CDR3 part of the read is kept: 45 bases, read in frame from the first base. In the germline V gene, CDR1 corresponds to SNHLY and CDR2 to FYNNEI. At the junction V is shortened by 3 bases and J by 4 bases, with 12 bases in between. None of the patients had been given any treatment before thyroid surgery. The study retrospectively analysed patient clinical samples collected from about 2012 to 2019 using T-cell receptor beta sequencing. Library construction relied on PCR. The sequencer was an Illumina HiSeq 4000. High-throughput sequencing was used to profile the TCR beta-chain CDR3 region of each patient. Concerning the study's data processing: The researchers built a classifier to tell apart papillary thyroid cancer patients with distant metastasis, based on CDR3 differences among clinicopathological groups. To measure repertoire diversity the researchers used the Shannon index, while the Morisita-Horn index served to gauge how similar the tumor and blood repertoires were. The raw public reads went through TCRdb reprocessing: fastp at Q25, MiXCR clone calling, in-frame beta chains kept. For this entry, the V and J calls and clone size follow TCRdb and not the study's own pipeline. The sample table shows approximately 15,000 clones, and more than 10% are seen once. Of the sample, roughly 15% falls within the top ten clones.

This sequence originates from a female donor with papillary thyroid cancer or a benign thyroid nodule (not recorded which). Some clones in this sample may be carry-over from other donors' samples. Recombination linked TRBV2 to TRBJ2-2; the D gene cannot be named for sure. The specimen sequenced was blood. CDR3 region: CASSDYPGGTGELFF. The DNA sequence is TGTGCCAGCAGTGACTACCCGGGCGGCACCGGGGAGCTGTTTTTT.